This record concerns one T cell receptor (beta chain) sequence. Its antigen remains unknown. This sample is drawn from a study of OX40 agonist ivuxolimab in advanced cancers. Whole-study context: Ivuxolimab, an antibody that agonizes OX40 (CD134), was administered to the patients. Study observations and caveats: With doses of 0.1-3.0 mg/kg, partial responders showed among the lowest clonal expansion. CD4+ and CD8+ T cells in blood underwent clonal expansion by week 6 at 0.1 to 3.0 mg/kg.

V gave up 2 bases and J gave up 0 bases, with 5 bases separating them. Germline CDR1 MNHEY, CDR2 SMNVEV (reference sequence). The CDR3 is made up of 14 amino acids. The repertoire was sequenced with immunoSEQ multiplex PCR; TCRdb's copy has only in-frame clones and lacks some. The table lists fewer than 70,000 clones, approximately 80% of them singletons. The clonotype was recovered from an adult with an advanced solid tumor such as melanoma, head and neck, liver or kidney cancer. Sequencing used CD4+ or CD8+ T cells sorted from blood, obtained in a trial of the OX40 agonist ivuxolimab. The chain links TRBV27 to TRBJ2-1; D is unclear. CDR3 nucleotide sequence: TGTGCCAGCAGTTTAGGGAACTCCTACAATGAGCAGTTCTTC. Translated: CASSLGNSYNEQFF.